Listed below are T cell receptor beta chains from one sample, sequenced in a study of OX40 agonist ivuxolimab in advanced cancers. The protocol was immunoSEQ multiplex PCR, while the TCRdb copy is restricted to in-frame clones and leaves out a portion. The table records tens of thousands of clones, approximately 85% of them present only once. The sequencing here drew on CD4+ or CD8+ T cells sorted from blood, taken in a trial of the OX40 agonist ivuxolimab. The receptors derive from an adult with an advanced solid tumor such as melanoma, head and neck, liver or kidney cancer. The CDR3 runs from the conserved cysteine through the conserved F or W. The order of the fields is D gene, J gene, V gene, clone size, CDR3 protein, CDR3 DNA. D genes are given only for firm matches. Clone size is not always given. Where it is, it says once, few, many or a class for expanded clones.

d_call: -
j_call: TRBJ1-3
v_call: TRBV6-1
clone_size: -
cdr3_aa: CASMFTETGNTIYF
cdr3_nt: TGTGCCAGCATGTTCACTGAGACTGGAAACACCATATATTTT

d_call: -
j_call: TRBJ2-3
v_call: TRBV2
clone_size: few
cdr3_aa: CASTRSPSTDTQYF
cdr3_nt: TGTGCCAGCACTCGGTCACCTAGCACAGATACGCAGTATTTT

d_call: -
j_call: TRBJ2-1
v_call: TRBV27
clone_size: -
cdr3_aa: CASSGTGFSNEQFF
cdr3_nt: TGTGCCAGCAGTGGAACAGGGTTCTCCAATGAGCAGTTCTTC

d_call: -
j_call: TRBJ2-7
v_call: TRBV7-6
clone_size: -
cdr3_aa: CASSPVPGNSYEQYF
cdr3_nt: TGTGCCAGCAGCCCAGTCCCGGGGAACTCCTACGAGCAGTACTTC

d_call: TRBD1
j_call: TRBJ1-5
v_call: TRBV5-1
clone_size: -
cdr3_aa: CASSPGQGVGQPQHF
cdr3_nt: TGCGCCAGCAGCCCAGGACAGGGCGTGGGTCAGCCCCAGCATTTT

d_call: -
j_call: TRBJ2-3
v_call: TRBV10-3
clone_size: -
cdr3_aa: CAISESTGEGDTQYF
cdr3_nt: TGTGCCATCAGTGAGTCAACAGGTGAGGGTGATACGCAGTATTTT

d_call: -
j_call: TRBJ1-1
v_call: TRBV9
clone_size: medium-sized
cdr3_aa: CASSVGDMNTEAFF
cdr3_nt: TGTGCCAGCAGCGTAGGTGACATGAACACTGAAGCTTTCTTT

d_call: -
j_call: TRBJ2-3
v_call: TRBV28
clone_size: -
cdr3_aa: CASSFQGGGTDTQYF
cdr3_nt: TGTGCCAGCAGTTTTCAAGGGGGGGGCACAGATACGCAGTATTTT

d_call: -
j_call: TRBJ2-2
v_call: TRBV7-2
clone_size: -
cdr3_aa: CASSLVGRGTGELFF
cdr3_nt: TGTGCCAGCAGCTTAGTGGGTCGGGGCACCGGGGAGCTGTTTTTT

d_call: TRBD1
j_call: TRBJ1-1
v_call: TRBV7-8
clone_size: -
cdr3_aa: CASSWGQGLQTEAFF
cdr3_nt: TGTGCCAGCAGCTGGGGACAGGGGCTCCAAACTGAAGCTTTCTTT

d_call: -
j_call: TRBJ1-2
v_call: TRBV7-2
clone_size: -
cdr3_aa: CASSLAGPGGYTF
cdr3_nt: TGTGCCAGCAGCTTAGCGGGTCCGGGGGGCTACACCTTC

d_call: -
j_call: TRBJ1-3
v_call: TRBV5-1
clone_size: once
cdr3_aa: CASSFGREGGNTIYF
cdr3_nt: TGCGCCAGCAGCTTTGGCAGGGAAGGTGGAAACACCATATATTTT

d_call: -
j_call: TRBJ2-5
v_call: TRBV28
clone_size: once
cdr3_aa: CASSVAGGGETQYF
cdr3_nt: TGTGCCAGCAGTGTCGCAGGGGGAGGTGAGACCCAGTACTTC

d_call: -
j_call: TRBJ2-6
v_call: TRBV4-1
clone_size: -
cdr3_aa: CASSQDGQLGVLTF
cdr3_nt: TGCGCCAGCAGCCAAGATGGACAGTTAGGCGTCCTGACTTTC

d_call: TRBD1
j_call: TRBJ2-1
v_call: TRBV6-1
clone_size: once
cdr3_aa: CASSRQGISNEQFF
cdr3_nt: TGTGCCAGCAGTAGACAGGGAATTAGCAATGAGCAGTTCTTC

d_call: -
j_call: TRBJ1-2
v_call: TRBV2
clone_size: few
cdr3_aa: CASSEPRAVYGYTF
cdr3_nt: TGTGCCAGCAGTGAACCTAGGGCCGTCTATGGCTACACCTTC

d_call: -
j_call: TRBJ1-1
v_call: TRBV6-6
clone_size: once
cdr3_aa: CASSQSDANTEAFF
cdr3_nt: TGTGCCAGCAGTCAAAGCGACGCGAACACTGAAGCTTTCTTT

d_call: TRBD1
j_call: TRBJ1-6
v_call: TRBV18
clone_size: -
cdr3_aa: CASSPGQGESPLHF
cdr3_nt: TGTGCCAGCTCACCGGGACAGGGGGAATCACCCCTCCACTTT

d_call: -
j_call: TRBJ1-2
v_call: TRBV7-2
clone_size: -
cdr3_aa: CASSLQGINYGYTF
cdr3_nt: TGTGCCAGCAGCTTACAGGGAATTAACTATGGCTACACCTTC

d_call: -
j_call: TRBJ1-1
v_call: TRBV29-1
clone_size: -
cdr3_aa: CSVEGKMNTEAFF
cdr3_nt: TGCAGCGTTGAGGGCAAAATGAACACTGAAGCTTTCTTT

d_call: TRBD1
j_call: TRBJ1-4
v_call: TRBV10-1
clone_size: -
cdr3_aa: CASRKTGGQFDEKLFF
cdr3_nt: TGCGCCAGCAGGAAGACAGGGGGGCAATTCGACGAAAAACTGTTTTTT

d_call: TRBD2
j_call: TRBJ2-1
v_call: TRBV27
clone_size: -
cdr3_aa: CASSSGLAGLGISGNEQFF
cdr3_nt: TGTGCCAGCAGTTCCGGACTAGCGGGGTTGGGAATTAGTGGCAATGAGCAGTTCTTC

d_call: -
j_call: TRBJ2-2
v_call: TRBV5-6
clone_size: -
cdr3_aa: CASFGTSTGELFF
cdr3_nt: TGTGCCAGCTTCGGGACATCCACCGGGGAGCTGTTTTTT

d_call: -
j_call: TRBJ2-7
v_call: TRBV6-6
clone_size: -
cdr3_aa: CASSLSRGNYEQYF
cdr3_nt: TGTGCCAGCAGTTTATCAAGGGGAAACTACGAGCAGTACTTC

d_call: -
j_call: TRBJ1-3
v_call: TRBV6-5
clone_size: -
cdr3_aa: CASSYSGASGNTIYF
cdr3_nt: TGTGCCAGCAGTTACTCTGGGGCCTCTGGAAACACCATATATTTT

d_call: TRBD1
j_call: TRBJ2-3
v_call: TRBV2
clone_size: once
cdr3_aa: CASQGPGQGARTDTQYF
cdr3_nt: TGTGCCAGCCAGGGCCCGGGACAGGGGGCGCGGACAGATACGCAGTATTTT

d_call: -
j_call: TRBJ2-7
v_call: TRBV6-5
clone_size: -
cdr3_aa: CASSRGAPLEQYF
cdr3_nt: TGTGCCAGCAGTCGGGGGGCTCCCCTCGAGCAGTACTTC

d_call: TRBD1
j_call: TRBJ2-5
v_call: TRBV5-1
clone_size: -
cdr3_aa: CASKGTGPHQETQYF
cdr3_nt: TGCGCCAGCAAGGGGACAGGACCCCACCAAGAGACCCAGTACTTC

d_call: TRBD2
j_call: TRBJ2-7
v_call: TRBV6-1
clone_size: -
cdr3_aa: CASSSSGSYEQYF
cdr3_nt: TGTGCCAGCAGCTCTAGCGGGTCGTACGAGCAGTACTTC

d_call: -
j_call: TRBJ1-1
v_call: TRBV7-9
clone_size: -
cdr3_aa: CASSPGNRVTEAFF
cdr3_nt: TGTGCCAGCAGCCCCGGGAACAGGGTCACTGAAGCTTTCTTT

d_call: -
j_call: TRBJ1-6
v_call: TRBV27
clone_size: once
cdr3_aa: CASSLSSPRAYSPLHF
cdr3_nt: TGTGCCAGCAGTTTATCGTCTCCCAGAGCTTATTCACCCCTCCACTTT

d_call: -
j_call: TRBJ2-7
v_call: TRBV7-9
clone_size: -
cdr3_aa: CASTPGTYEQYF
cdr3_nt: TGTGCCAGCACACCGGGTACCTACGAGCAGTACTTC

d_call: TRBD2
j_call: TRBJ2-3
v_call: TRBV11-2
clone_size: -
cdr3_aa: CASSSSGGRDTQYF
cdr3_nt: TGTGCCAGCAGCTCTAGCGGGGGGAGGGATACGCAGTATTTT

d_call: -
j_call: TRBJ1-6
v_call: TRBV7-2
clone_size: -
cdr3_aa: CASSHPGVSPLHF
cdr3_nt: TGTGCCAGCAGCCACCCGGGGGTTTCACCCCTCCACTTT

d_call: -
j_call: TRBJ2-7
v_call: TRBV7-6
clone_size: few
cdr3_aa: CASSLGVLGYEQYF
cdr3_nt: TGTGCCAGCAGCTTAGGTGTTCTGGGCTACGAGCAGTACTTC

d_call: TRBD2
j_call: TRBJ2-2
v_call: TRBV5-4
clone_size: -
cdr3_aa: CASSSRGGGTGELFF
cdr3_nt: TGTGCCAGCAGCTCCCGCGGGGGAGGAACCGGGGAGCTGTTTTTT

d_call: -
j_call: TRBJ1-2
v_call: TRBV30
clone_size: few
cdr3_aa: CAWSIGNYGYTF
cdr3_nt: TGTGCCTGGAGTATAGGGAACTATGGCTACACCTTC

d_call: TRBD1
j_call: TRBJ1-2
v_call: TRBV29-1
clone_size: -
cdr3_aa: CSVMTGGWGGYTF
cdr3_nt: TGCAGCGTTATGACAGGGGGCTGGGGTGGCTACACCTTC

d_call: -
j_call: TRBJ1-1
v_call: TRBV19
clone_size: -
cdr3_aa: CASSIEIMAFF
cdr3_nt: TGTGCCAGTAGTATTGAGATCATGGCTTTCTTT

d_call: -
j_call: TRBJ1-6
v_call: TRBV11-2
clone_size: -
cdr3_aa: CASSLNPLTGGDSPLHF
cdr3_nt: TGTGCCAGCAGCTTAAATCCACTGACCGGAGGGGATTCACCCCTCCACTTT

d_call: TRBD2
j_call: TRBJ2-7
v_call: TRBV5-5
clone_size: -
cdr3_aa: CASSFLSLAGYEQYF
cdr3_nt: TGTGCCAGCAGCTTTTTAAGTCTAGCGGGGTACGAGCAGTACTTC

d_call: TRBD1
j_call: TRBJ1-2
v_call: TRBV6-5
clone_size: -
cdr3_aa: CASRSGQGLYGYTF
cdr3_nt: TGTGCCAGCAGAAGCGGACAGGGGTTATATGGCTACACCTTC

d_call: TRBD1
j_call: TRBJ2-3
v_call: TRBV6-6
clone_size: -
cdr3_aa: CASRVKGDSADTQYF
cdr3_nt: TGTGCCAGCAGGGTCAAGGGGGACAGCGCAGATACGCAGTATTTT

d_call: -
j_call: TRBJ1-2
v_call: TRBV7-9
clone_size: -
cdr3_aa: CASSSLGGPYGYTF
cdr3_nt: TGTGCCAGCAGCTCCCTCGGGGGCCCCTATGGCTACACCTTC

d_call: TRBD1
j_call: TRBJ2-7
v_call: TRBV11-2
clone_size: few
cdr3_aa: CASSVTGTGGMDEQYF
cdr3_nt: TGTGCCAGCAGCGTAACCGGGACAGGGGGTATGGACGAGCAGTACTTC

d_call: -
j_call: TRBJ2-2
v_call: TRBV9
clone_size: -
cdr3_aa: CASSDPRHGTGELFF
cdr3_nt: TGTGCCAGCAGCGACCCGAGACATGGGACCGGGGAGCTGTTTTTT

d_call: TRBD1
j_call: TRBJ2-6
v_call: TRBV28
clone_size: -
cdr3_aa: CASKPGQGATGANVLTF
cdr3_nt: TGTGCCAGCAAACCGGGACAGGGGGCTACTGGGGCCAACGTCCTGACTTTC

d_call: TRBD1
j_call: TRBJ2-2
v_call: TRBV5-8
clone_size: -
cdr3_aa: CASLHRTGGRRELFF
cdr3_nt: TGTGCCAGCCTACATAGGACAGGGGGCCGGCGGGAGCTGTTTTTT

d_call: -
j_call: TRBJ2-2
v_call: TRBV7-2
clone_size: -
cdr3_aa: CASRNNQGTGELFF
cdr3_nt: TGTGCCAGCAGAAATAACCAGGGTACCGGGGAGCTGTTTTTT